These 5 T cell receptor beta chains came from one sample sequenced in a study of beta chain features in type 1 diabetes. General study points: Among all four CD4+ subsets, Type 1 diabetes patients had TCRB CDR3s that were moderately but significantly shorter.

All of the isolated RNA was reverse transcribed, so expressed TCRB transcripts were sequenced. The protocol was immunoSEQ multiplex PCR, while the TCRdb copy is restricted to in-frame clones and leaves out a portion. The data hold 600,000 or so clones, with 9.5% to 15% observed a single time. No antigen has been assigned to these receptors. What was sequenced was naive CD4+ T cells from blood. Every receptor here comes from a man in his thirties or forties with type 1 diabetes.

CDR3 bases: TGTGCCAGCAGTCACGGGGCCGACAACAATGAGCAGTTCTTC. Translation: CASSHGADNNEQFF. The chain couples TRBV11-2 to TRBJ2-1, with D possibly called TRBD1 or TRBD2 (5 bases each). Per germline, CDR1 SGHAT and CDR2 FQNNGV. V was clipped by 6 bases and J by 5 bases, with 14 bases between them. The CDR3 has 14 residues. Using reference TRBV11-2 and TRBJ2-1 for the parts outside the CDR3, the full variable domain is EAGVAQSPRYKIIEKRQSVAFWCNPISGHATLYWYQQILGQGPKLLIQFQNNGVVDDSQLPKDRFSAERLKGVDSTLKIQPAKLEDSAVYLCASSHGADNNEQFFGPGTRLTVL.

This clone has a handful of counts. The chain couples TRBV28 to TRBJ2-1, with D perhaps TRBD1 or TRBD2 (6 bases each). V dropped 5 bases and J dropped 3 bases, with 14 bases sitting between them. Germline loops: CDR1 MDHEN, CDR2 SYDVKM. This CDR3 has 15 residues. DNA of the CDR3: TGTGCCAGCAGTCTCGGGGGCGGAGTCTACAATGAGCAGTTCTTC. This translates into CASSLGGGVYNEQFF.

This clone appeared a few times. The genes are TRBV28 and TRBJ2-1; 8 bases are a match to TRBD1. The CDR3 spans 15 residues. With 6 bases clipped from V and 3 bases from J, the junction kept 7 bases outside the gene matches. Germline assignment: CDR1 MDHEN and CDR2 SYDVKM. CDR3 residues: CASRHSGTGYNEQFF. As DNA, the CDR3 is TGTGCCAGCAGACATTCCGGGACAGGCTACAATGAGCAGTTCTTC.

This clone has a handful of counts. The V call is TRBV28, the J call TRBJ1-6; TRBD1 agrees at 7 bases. The V and J ends lost 6 bases and 7 bases, in that order; junction bases with no gene match: 12. CDR3 length: 16 amino acids. Per the germline V gene, CDR1 is MDHEN and CDR2 is SYDVKM. The CDR3 here is CASREGAGTRNSPLHF. The CDR3 DNA sequence: TGTGCCAGCAGGGAGGGGGCAGGTACAAGGAATTCACCCCTCCACTTT.

This clone appeared a few times. This rearrangement joins TRBV29-1 to TRBJ2-7, with a possible D match to TRBD1 (6 bases). The V gene's germline CDR1 is SQVTM and CDR2 ANQGSEA. There are 14 residues in the CDR3. Trimming stripped 4 bases from V and 5 bases from J, with 18 bases between. CDR3 residues: CSVGEQGLGDEQYF. DNA of the CDR3: TGCAGCGTTGGGGAACAGGGATTGGGGGACGAGCAGTACTTC.